This TCR beta chain was retrieved from a study of T cells after somatic rescue of genetic block. CDR3 length: 14 residues. The germline V gene has CDR1 MNHEY and CDR2 SVGAGI. The germline V and J ends were trimmed by 5 bases and 3 bases, with 14 bases remaining between them. TCRdb's table, derived via immunoSEQ multiplex PCR, lists solely in-frame clones and lacks some. The profile shows 55,000 or so clones, roughly 96% of them singletons. The source of this sequence is a child less than two years old. The V call is TRBV6-5, the J call TRBJ2-7; weak D call: TRBD1 (6 bases). The sample comprised peripheral blood mononuclear cells (PBMCs). The DNA of the CDR3 is TGTGCCAGCAGTCGACAGGAGTCGTACTACGAGCAGTACTTC. Its protein product is CASSRQESYYEQYF.